The 30 T cell receptor beta chains listed next were all sequenced from one sample in a study of cytomegalovirus exposure and HLA in healthy donors. TCRdb keeps only in-frame clones here, not all; method: immunoSEQ multiplex PCR. The sample holds about 63,000 clones; about 95% are singletons and the top ten take over 6.5%. The sample consisted of PBMCs. The receptor set was obtained from a young woman in good health and CMV-seropositive.

This chain connects TRBV28 to TRBJ1-5; weak D call: TRBD1 (6 bases). CDR1 MDHEN and CDR2 SYDVKM come from the germline V gene. The CDR3 runs 14 residues. Trimming removed 4 bases from V and 7 bases from J, with 14 bases in between. Here the CDR3 reads CASSSWTARQPQHF. The CDR3 DNA follows: TGTGCCAGCAGTTCCTGGACAGCAAGACAGCCCCAGCATTTT. Together with reference TRBV28 and TRBJ1-5, the CDR3 gives the full variable domain: DVKVTQSSRYLVKRTGEKVFLECVQDMDHENMFWYRQDPGLGLRLIYFSYDVKMKEKGDIPEGYSVSREKKERFSLILESASTNQTSMYLCASSSWTARQPQHFGDGTRLSIL.

This clone was seen a few times. The chain is built from TRBV19 and TRBJ2-1; 9 positions match TRBD2. This CDR3 is built from 15 residues. With 4 bases clipped from V and 2 bases from J, the junction kept 3 bases outside the gene matches. Germline-derived CDR1 and CDR2 are LNHDA and SQIVND (reference sequence). The CDR3 reads CASSKTSGTYNEQFF. In DNA, the CDR3 is TGTGCCAGTAGTAAGACTAGCGGAACCTACAATGAGCAGTTCTTC. Together with reference TRBV19 and TRBJ2-1, the CDR3 gives the full variable domain: DGGITQSPKYLFRKEGQNVTLSCEQNLNHDAMYWYRQDPGQGLRLIYYSQIVNDFQKGDIAEGYSVSREKKESFPLTVTSAQKNPTAFYLCASSKTSGTYNEQFFGPGTRLTVL.

This clone is a singleton in its sample. The chain employs TRBV7-8 and TRBJ2-2; D remains unclear. The CDR3 has 13 amino acids. Trimming cost V 3 bases and J 2 bases, with 4 bases left between them. The germline CDR1 and CDR2 sequences are SGHVS and FQNEAQ. This chain's CDR3 is CASSFVNTGELFF. CDR3 DNA: TGTGCCAGCAGCTTCGTCAACACCGGGGAGCTGTTTTTT.

This sequence joins TRBV6-1 and TRBJ2-1; maybe TRBD1 (6 bases). The CDR3 is 15 amino acids. From germline, CDR1 is MNHNS and CDR2 SASEGT. V gave up 1 base and J gave up 8 bases, with 15 bases separating them. CDR3 in DNA: TGTGCCAGCAGTGAAGGGCAGGGGCCAGGGGATGAGCAGTTCTTC. This encodes CASSEGQGPGDEQFF.

The chain joins TRBV9 to TRBJ1-5; no reliable D call. Germline V gene sequence: CDR1 SGDLS, CDR2 YYNGEE. The germline V and J ends were trimmed by 4 bases and 0 bases, with 14 bases remaining between them. This CDR3 has 16 amino acids. CDR3 coding DNA: TGTGCCAGCAGCCCTACCCCCAACGATAGCAATCAGCCCCAGCATTTT. Protein: CASSPTPNDSNQPQHF. Using reference TRBV9 and TRBJ1-5 for the parts outside the CDR3, the full variable domain is DSGVTQTPKHLITATGQRVTLRCSPRSGDLSVYWYQQSLDQGLQFLIQYYNGEERAKGNILERFSAQQFPDLHSELNLSSLELGDSALYFCASSPTPNDSNQPQHFGDGTRLSIL.

The V gene is TRBV5-3, the J gene TRBJ1-2; D is perhaps TRBD1 (6 bases). TRBV5-3 falls under the ORF class, with uncertain function. V was clipped by 2 bases and J by 6 bases, with 17 bases between them. The CDR3 spans 15 residues. Here the CDR3 reads CARSFQGPEDHGYTF. As DNA, the CDR3 is TGTGCCAGAAGCTTTCAGGGGCCTGAGGACCATGGCTACACCTTC.

The count of this clone is one. The genes are TRBV9 and TRBJ2-3; 8 bases match TRBD2. The CDR3 has 14 amino acids. V trimming: 4 bases; J trimming: 7 bases; junction bases outside the gene matches: 8. From germline, CDR1 is SGDLS and CDR2 YYNGEE. CDR3 nucleotides: TGTGCCAGCAGCACGCGGGGGGATGAGTATACGCAGTATTTT. This encodes CASSTRGDEYTQYF.

CDR3 DNA sequence: TGTGCCAGCAGTTTAACGAGAAGATACTCCTACGAGCAGTACTTC. Amino acids: CASSLTRRYSYEQYF. The chain links TRBV28 to TRBJ2-7, with no clear D. The CDR3 sequence is 15 residues long. V lost 2 bases to trimming and J lost 0 bases, with 11 bases between them. The germline CDR1 and CDR2 sequences are MDHEN and SYDVKM. The entire variable domain, with the rest obtained from reference TRBV28 and TRBJ2-7, is as follows: DVKVTQSSRYLVKRTGEKVFLECVQDMDHENMFWYRQDPGLGLRLIYFSYDVKMKEKGDIPEGYSVSREKKERFSLILESASTNQTSMYLCASSLTRRYSYEQYFGPGTRLTVT.

The V call is TRBV18, the J call TRBJ2-7; 7 bases line up with TRBD2. The CDR3 is 13 residues long. The V segment lost 4 bases and the J segment 2 bases; nucleotides outside the gene matches: 2. Germline-derived CDR1 and CDR2 are KGHSH and LQKENI. CDR3 coding DNA: TGTGCCAGCTCACGGGGGGGGGCCTACGAGCAGTACTTC. This gives the protein CASSRGGAYEQYF.

This chain joins TRBV11-2 and TRBJ2-2; TRBD2 matches at 11 bases. This CDR3 is 17 amino acids long. J lost 4 bases, V lost 2 bases, and 6 bases had no gene match. Germline-derived CDR1 and CDR2 are SGHAT and FQNNGV. The CDR3 region has the DNA TGTGCCAGCAGCTTAATAGCGGGAGGGACGTCCACCGGGGAGCTGTTTTTT. It translates to CASSLIAGGTSTGELFF.

The chain links TRBV5-4 to TRBJ1-1, with 7 bases that match TRBD1. This CDR3 has 17 residues. Trimming cost V 3 bases and J 5 bases; bases outside gene matches: 16. The germline CDR1 and CDR2 sequences are SGHNT and YYREEE (reference sequence). Here the CDR3 reads CASSSGQIGSWRTEAFF. The CDR3 bases are TGTGCCAGCAGCTCGGGACAGATTGGGTCTTGGCGGACTGAAGCTTTCTTT.

The chain employs TRBV6-5 and TRBJ1-2; 11 bases match TRBD1. The CDR3 loop spans 13 amino acids. Germline V gene data show CDR1 as MNHEY and CDR2 as SVGAGI. V dropped 8 bases and J dropped 6; count of bases not matched to a gene: 5. In DNA form, the CDR3 reads TGTGCCAGCGGACGGACAGGGGGCCATGGCTACACCTTC. Protein sequence: CASGRTGGHGYTF.

V is TRBV7-2 and J is TRBJ2-7; 9 bases align to TRBD1. This CDR3 is built from 14 residues. V lost 3 bases to trimming and J lost 3 bases; unmatched junction nucleotides: 3. Germline V gene data show CDR1 as SGHTA and CDR2 as FQGNSA. CDR3: CASSFWTGDYEQYF. CDR3 DNA: TGTGCCAGCAGCTTTTGGACAGGGGACTACGAGCAGTACTTC.

The chain employs TRBV30 and TRBJ2-2, with D unresolved. This CDR3 contains 13 residues. V shed 4 bases and J shed 5 bases, with 11 bases lying between them. Germline V CDR1 and CDR2: GTSNPN, SVGIG (reference sequence). CDR3 DNA: TGTGCCTGGAAAGCCGGGTCAACCGGGGAGCTGTTTTTT. Its protein product is CAWKAGSTGELFF.

This clone was seen only a few times. V and J are TRBV2 and TRBJ2-7; D is perhaps TRBD2 (7 bases). Per germline, CDR1 SNHLY and CDR2 FYNNEI. Trimming stripped 2 bases from V and 3 bases from J, with 14 bases between. This CDR3 has 15 amino acids. CDR3 nucleotide sequence: TGTGCCAGCAGTGAAAGATCGGGGGGCGGCTACGAGCAGTACTTC. Protein product: CASSERSGGGYEQYF.

This chain links TRBV28 with TRBJ1-4; 7 bases line up with TRBD1. V lost 3 bases and J lost 5; bases outside the gene matches: 6. The CDR3 covers 15 residues. The germline V gene encodes CDR1 MDHEN and CDR2 SYDVKM. The CDR3 reads CASSLLGRGNEKLFF. CDR3 in DNA: TGTGCCAGCAGTTTGTTGGGCAGGGGGAATGAAAAACTGTTTTTT.

This chain links TRBV28 with TRBJ1-2, with D tentatively TRBD1 (5 bases). Germline assignment: CDR1 MDHEN and CDR2 SYDVKM. V was pared by 5 bases and J by 2 bases, with 12 bases between. CDR3 size: 14 residues. The CDR3 sequence is CASSGGTENYGYTF. The CDR3 DNA sequence: TGTGCCAGCAGTGGGGGGACGGAGAACTATGGCTACACCTTC.

The chain recombines TRBV5-1 with TRBJ1-3; 9 bases are shared with TRBD1. Germline CDR1 reads SGHRS; CDR2 reads YFSETQ. The CDR3 consists of 17 residues. V gave up 4 bases and J gave up 4 bases; unmatched junction bases: 12. The CDR3 protein is CASSPRTGTGIGNTIYF. The CDR3 region has the DNA TGCGCCAGCAGCCCGAGAACTGGGACAGGGATAGGAAACACCATATATTTT. The full variable domain, with the rest looked up from reference TRBV5-1 and TRBJ1-3, is KAGVTQTPRYLIKTRGQQVTLSCSPISGHRSVSWYQQTPGQGLQFLFEYFSETQRNKGNFPGRFSGRQFSNSRSEMNVSTLELGDSALYLCASSPRTGTGIGNTIYFGEGSWLTVV.

This clone was picked up a small number of times. The rearrangement joins TRBV28 to TRBJ2-7; 7 nucleotides agree with TRBD2. J was trimmed by 2 bases and V by 3 bases; bases with no gene match: 4. The CDR3 has 14 residues. The V gene's germline CDR1 is MDHEN and CDR2 SYDVKM. The CDR3 reads CASSFLGGTYEQYF. Written as DNA, the CDR3 is TGTGCCAGCAGTTTCTTGGGAGGGACCTACGAGCAGTACTTC.

CDR3 sequence (DNA): TGTGCCAGCAGCCCGAGGGGGGGAAGTCAGCCCCAGCATTTT. Its translation is CASSPRGGSQPQHF. The chain couples TRBV7-6 to TRBJ1-5; TRBD1 might be the D (6 bases). The CDR3 sequence is 14 residues long. Trimming removed 5 bases at V and 6 bases at J, with 14 bases between. Germline CDR1 reads SGHVS; CDR2 reads FNYEAQ.

The V call is TRBV19, the J call TRBJ2-7, with 7 bases fitting TRBD2. The germline CDR1 and CDR2 sequences are LNHDA and SQIVND (reference sequence). V trimming: 8 bases; J trimming: 6 bases; junction bases outside the gene matches: 7. This CDR3 spans 12 amino acids. CDR3 amino acids: CASALWGGEQYF. The DNA for the CDR3 is TGTGCCAGTGCTCTGTGGGGGGGCGAGCAGTACTTC. Looking up the rest from reference TRBV19 and TRBJ2-7 gives the full variable domain: DGGITQSPKYLFRKEGQNVTLSCEQNLNHDAMYWYRQDPGQGLRLIYYSQIVNDFQKGDIAEGYSVSREKKESFPLTVTSAQKNPTAFYLCASALWGGEQYFGPGTRLTVT.

This clone was observed a single time. The chain uses TRBV7-3 and TRBJ2-1, with 10 bases lining up with TRBD2. The V gene's germline CDR1 is SGHTA and CDR2 FQGTGA. This CDR3 has 14 amino acids. V lost 7 bases and J lost 4; bases outside the gene matches: 4. DNA of the CDR3: TGTGCCAGCAATAGCGGGGGGACTTACAATGAGCAGTTCTTC. It translates to CASNSGGTYNEQFF.

The rearrangement joins TRBV7-3 to TRBJ2-7, with 8 bases fitting TRBD2. From germline, CDR1 is SGHTA and CDR2 FQGTGA. V was clipped by 4 bases and J by 9 bases; unmatched bases: 11. This CDR3 is built from 14 residues. CDR3 residues: CASSSTGTSSVQYF. CDR3 sequence (DNA): TGTGCCAGCAGCTCGACCGGGACTAGTTCTGTGCAGTACTTC.

The chain carries TRBV2 and TRBJ2-3; TRBD2 matches at 14 bases. The germline CDR1 and CDR2 sequences are SNHLY and FYNNEI. V gave up 3 bases and J gave up 5 bases; unmatched junction bases: 1. The CDR3 is 15 residues long. The CDR3 spells CASSEGTSGRDTQYF. DNA of the CDR3: TGTGCCAGCAGTGAGGGGACTAGCGGGAGAGATACGCAGTATTTT.

The V and J genes are TRBV4-3 and TRBJ1-2; tentatively, D is TRBD1 (6 bases). This CDR3 is built from 18 residues. V was cut by 5 bases and J by 2 bases, with 24 bases left in between. CDR1 LGHNA and CDR2 YSLEER come from the germline V gene. CDR3 loop: CASSAEPTLQGRNYGYTF. As DNA, the CDR3 is TGCGCCAGCAGCGCGGAGCCCACACTTCAGGGGCGCAACTATGGCTACACCTTC.

The DNA of the CDR3 is TGTGCCATCAGTGTAAACAGGGATCAGCCCCAGCATTTT. It encodes CAISVNRDQPQHF. This sequence joins TRBV10-3 and TRBJ1-5; D is possibly TRBD1 (6 bases). Trimming removed 4 bases at V and 5 bases at J, with 9 bases between. The CDR3 consists of 13 residues. The germline CDR1 and CDR2 sequences are ENHRY and SYGVKD.

The V gene is TRBV15, the J gene TRBJ1-6; possible D gene TRBD1, 5 bases. The CDR3 consists of 16 residues. In germline, CDR1 is LNHNV, CDR2 YYDKDF (reference sequence). The V end was cut by 3 bases, the J end by 10 bases, with 19 bases between. The CDR3 sequence: CATSRGRTNYGSPLHF. CDR3 sequence (DNA): TGTGCCACCAGCAGGGGTCGGACAAATTACGGGTCACCCCTCCACTTT.

The chain joins TRBV11-1 to TRBJ2-7, with D perhaps TRBD2 (5 bases). Between the trimmed V and J ends, which lost 5 bases and 1 base, there was a span of 15 bases. This CDR3 spans 15 amino acids. The germline V gene encodes CDR1 SGHAT and CDR2 FQDESV (reference sequence). The CDR3: CASSPLGSESYEQYF. As DNA, the CDR3 is TGTGCCAGCAGCCCCTTGGGTAGCGAGTCCTACGAGCAGTACTTC.

This chain uses TRBV28 with TRBJ1-1, with 7 bases matching TRBD1. This CDR3 spans 12 amino acids. Germline CDR1 MDHEN, CDR2 SYDVKM. The ends lost 2 bases at V and 11 bases at J; junction bases unmatched: 5. The chain's CDR3 is CASSLGQGGAFF. In nucleotides, the CDR3 is TGTGCCAGCAGTTTAGGGCAGGGGGGCGCTTTCTTT. Full variable domain (remainder filled in from reference TRBV28 and TRBJ1-1): DVKVTQSSRYLVKRTGEKVFLECVQDMDHENMFWYRQDPGLGLRLIYFSYDVKMKEKGDIPEGYSVSREKKERFSLILESASTNQTSMYLCASSLGQGGAFFGQGTRLTVV.

This rearrangement joins TRBV6-1 to TRBJ2-2; D is undetermined. Trimming removed 7 bases from V and 9 bases from J, with 15 bases in between. The CDR3 extends over 13 amino acids. Germline CDR1 MNHNS, CDR2 SASEGT. The CDR3 sequence is CASTERGLRELFF. In DNA, the CDR3 is TGTGCCAGCACCGAAAGAGGATTGAGGGAGCTGTTTTTT.